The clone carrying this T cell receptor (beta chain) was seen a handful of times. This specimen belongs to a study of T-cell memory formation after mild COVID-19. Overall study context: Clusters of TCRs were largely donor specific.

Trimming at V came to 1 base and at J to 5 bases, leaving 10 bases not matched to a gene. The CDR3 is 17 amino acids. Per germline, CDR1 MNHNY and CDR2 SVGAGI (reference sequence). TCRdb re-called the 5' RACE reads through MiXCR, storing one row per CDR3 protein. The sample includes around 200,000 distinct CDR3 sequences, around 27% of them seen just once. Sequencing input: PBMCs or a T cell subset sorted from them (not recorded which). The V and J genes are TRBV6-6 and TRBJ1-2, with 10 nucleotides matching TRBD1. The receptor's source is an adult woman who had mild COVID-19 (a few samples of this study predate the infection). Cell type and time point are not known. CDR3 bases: TGTGCCAGCAGTTACTTTGGTTTGACAGGGGGCGAATATGGCTACACCTTC. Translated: CASSYFGLTGGEYGYTF.